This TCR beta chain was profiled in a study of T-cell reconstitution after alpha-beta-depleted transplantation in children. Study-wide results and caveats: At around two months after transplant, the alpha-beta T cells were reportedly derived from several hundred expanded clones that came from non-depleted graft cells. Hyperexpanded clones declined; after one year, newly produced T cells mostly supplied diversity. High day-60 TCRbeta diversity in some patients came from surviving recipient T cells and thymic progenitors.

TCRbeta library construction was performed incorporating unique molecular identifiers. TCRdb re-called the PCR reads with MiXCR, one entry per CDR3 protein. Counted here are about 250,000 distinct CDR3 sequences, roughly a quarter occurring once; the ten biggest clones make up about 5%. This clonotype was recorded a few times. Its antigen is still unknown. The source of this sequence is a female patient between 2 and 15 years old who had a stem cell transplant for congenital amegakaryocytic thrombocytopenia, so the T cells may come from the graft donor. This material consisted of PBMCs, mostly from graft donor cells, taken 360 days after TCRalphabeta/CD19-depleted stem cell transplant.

The DNA for the CDR3 is TGTGCCAGCAGCTTAGGAGTCCTGGATACGCAGTATTTT. The encoded protein is CASSLGVLDTQYF. V is TRBV7-8 and J is TRBJ2-3; D uncertain. The length of the CDR3 is 13 residues. The germline V gene encodes CDR1 SGHVS and CDR2 FQNEAQ. V was trimmed by 1 base and J by 6 bases, leaving 8 bases between them.